The clone carrying this T cell receptor beta chain was recorded a few times. Antigen specificity is unknown. These data come from a study of T cell repertoires in aging, cancer and after chemotherapy. Study summary: Repeat sampling of healthy donors over several months to years showed clear clonal overlap.

Study results and caveats: Age-matched healthy donors had significantly more diverse, less clonal blood TCR repertoires than untreated cancer patients. In cancer patients, declining TCR diversity with age involved lost richness and lost evenness.

A mixed TRB-A/B primer pool amplified rearranged TRB by multiplex touch-down PCR. MiXCR, applied by TCRdb to the multiplex PCR reads, yields one record per CDR3 protein. Found here are several thousand distinct CDR3 sequences, 40% to 55% of them singletons; the top ten hold 25% to 35%. Peripheral blood genomic DNA, not sorted cells or RNA, was the template. Sequencing input: blood. This TCR was recovered from a human donor in good health.

The CDR3 DNA is TGTGCCAGCAGCCAGGGACAGGGGATCTATGGCTACACCTTC. It translates to CASSQGQGIYGYTF. This chain uses TRBV5-6 with TRBJ1-2; 10 bases are a match to TRBD1. Germline lookup yields CDR1 SGHDT and CDR2 YYEEEE. This CDR3 comprises 14 residues. V trimming: 4 bases; J trimming: 4 bases; junction bases outside the gene matches: 4.